These 19 T cell receptor beta chains were all obtained from the same sample, sequenced in a study of OX40 agonist ivuxolimab in advanced cancers. The assay was immunoSEQ multiplex PCR, and TCRdb's table has in-frame clones only and misses some. The table includes about 68,000 clones, roughly 83% detected once. Sequenced here: CD4+ or CD8+ T cells sorted from blood, sampled in a trial of the OX40 agonist ivuxolimab. The receptor set was obtained from an adult with an advanced solid tumor such as melanoma, head and neck, liver or kidney cancer.

J is TRBJ2-5 and V is TRBV18, with D unclear. Germline assignment: CDR1 KGHSH and CDR2 LQKENI. The V gene lost 0 bases and the J gene lost 6 bases, with 11 bases spanning the gap. The CDR3 is made up of 14 amino acids. The CDR3 coding sequence is TGTGCCAGCTCACCACCTACTCTAAAACAGACCCAGTACTTC. It is translated as CASSPPTLKQTQYF.

V usage is TRBV5-4 and J usage is TRBJ2-7; weak D call: TRBD2 (6 bases). The CDR3 runs 13 residues. Germline V gene data show CDR1 as SGHNT and CDR2 as YYREEE (reference sequence). The V and J ends lost 2 bases and 5 bases respectively, with 11 bases between them. Here the CDR3 DNA reads TGTGCCAGCAGCTTTTCACTAGCTGACGAGCAGTACTTC. Translation: CASSFSLADEQYF. Full variable domain (missing parts from reference TRBV5-4 and TRBJ2-7): ETGVTQSPTHLIKTRGQQVTLRCSSQSGHNTVSWYQQALGQGPQFIFQYYREEENGRGNFPPRFSGLQFPNYSSELNVNALELDDSALYLCASSFSLADEQYFGPGTRLTVT.

The chain employs TRBV9 and TRBJ2-1; D may be TRBD2 (6 bases). CDR3 length: 18 amino acids. Germline CDR1 and CDR2: SGDLS and YYNGEE. V was shortened by 4 bases and J by 4 bases, with 24 bases between the two germline ends. CDR3 DNA sequence: TGTGCCAGCAGCAGAACGCGGAATCGGGAGAGGGATTACAATGAGCAGTTCTTC. Translating it yields CASSRTRNRERDYNEQFF.

CDR3 nucleotide sequence: TGTGCCAGCAGCAGCGGGCCCCAAGAGACCCAGTACTTC. This sequence encodes CASSSGPQETQYF. V usage is TRBV5-6 and J usage is TRBJ2-5, with D possibly being TRBD2 (6 bases). This CDR3 spans 13 amino acids. The germline V and J ends were trimmed by 4 bases and 1 base, with 8 bases remaining between them. CDR1 is SGHDT, CDR2 YYEEEE, per germline.

The chain employs TRBV6-5 and TRBJ1-2; possible D gene TRBD1, 5 bases. The V gene lost 5 bases and the J gene lost 5 bases, with 15 bases spanning the gap. Germline V gene lookup returns CDR1 MNHEY and CDR2 SVGAGI. CDR3 length: 14 amino acids. Written as DNA, the CDR3 is TGTGCCAGCAGTACGAGGGGACGGGTGTATGGCTACACCTTC. Its protein product is CASSTRGRVYGYTF.

This clone was recorded a few times. The chain links TRBV2 to TRBJ1-2; D gene unclear. Deletions cut 3 bases from V and 8 bases from J, with 19 bases between. The germline CDR1 and CDR2 sequences are SNHLY and FYNNEI. The length of the CDR3 is 15 residues. DNA of the CDR3: TGTGCCAGCAGTGACCCCGCGACTGTGCCGGGGGGCTACACCTTC. This codes for CASSDPATVPGGYTF.

This chain connects TRBV6-5 to TRBJ1-3, with TRBD1 matching 7 bases. The length of the CDR3 is 14 residues. CDR1 MNHEY and CDR2 SVGAGI come from the germline V gene. V shed 4 bases and J 1 base; nucleotides not matched to a gene: 1. CDR3 DNA sequence: TGTGCCAGCAGTTCGACAGGGTCTGGAAACACCATATATTTT. It translates to CASSSTGSGNTIYF.

The rearrangement links TRBV5-1 to TRBJ2-5, with 8 bases identical to TRBD2. In germline, CDR1 is SGHRS, CDR2 YFSETQ. V shed 3 bases and J 1 base; nucleotides not matched to a gene: 8. The CDR3 contains 16 residues. CDR3 coding DNA: TGCGCCAGCAGCTGGTTCTTAGCGGGGCCCCAAGAGACCCAGTACTTC. Its protein is CASSWFLAGPQETQYF.

The chain links TRBV18 to TRBJ2-7; D perhaps matches TRBD1 (6 bases). V was cut by 6 bases and J by 0 bases, with 18 bases left in between. There are 16 residues in the CDR3. Per the germline V gene, CDR1 is KGHSH and CDR2 is LQKENI. CDR3 nucleotide sequence: TGTGCCAGCTCCCAAACGACAGGAGACCTCTCCTACGAGCAGTACTTC. Translation: CASSQTTGDLSYEQYF.

The rearrangement links TRBV6-6 to TRBJ1-1; D is possibly TRBD1 (6 bases). V was shortened by 7 bases and J by 7 bases, with 19 bases between the two germline ends. The CDR3 spans 14 residues. Germline V gives CDR1 MNHNY, CDR2 SVGAGI (reference sequence). Written as DNA, the CDR3 is TGTGCCAGCACCATACCCGGGACAACTAATGAAGCTTTCTTT. It is translated as CASTIPGTTNEAFF.

The chain uses TRBV7-6 and TRBJ1-4; D possibly corresponds to TRBD1 (6 bases). The CDR3 runs to 16 residues. Germline V lookup: CDR1 SGHVS, CDR2 FNYEAQ. The V end was cut by 3 bases, the J end by 8 bases, with 19 bases between. Here the CDR3 reads CASSLPAVTGLEKLFF. CDR3 sequence (DNA): TGTGCCAGCAGCTTGCCGGCAGTGACAGGCCTCGAAAAACTGTTTTTT.

The chain is built from TRBV7-2 and TRBJ2-7, with D tentatively TRBD1 or TRBD2 (5 bases each). The CDR3 spans 14 residues. Germline-derived CDR1 and CDR2 are SGHTA and FQGNSA. V was pared by 6 bases and J by 4 bases, with 16 bases between. The CDR3 is CASRRTGTTYEQYF. The CDR3 DNA is TGTGCCAGCAGAAGAACCGGGACGACGTACGAGCAGTACTTC. Full variable domain (rest looked up from reference TRBV7-2 and TRBJ2-7): GAGVSQSPSNKVTEKGKDVELRCDPISGHTALYWYRQSLGQGLEFLIYFQGNSAPDKSGLPSDRFSAERTGGSVSTLTIQRTQQEDSAVYLCASRRTGTTYEQYFGPGTRLTVT.

V usage is TRBV27 and J usage is TRBJ1-5; possibly TRBD1 for D (6 bases). The CDR3 is made up of 16 amino acids. The V end was cut by 5 bases, the J end by 5 bases, with 19 bases between. Germline CDR1 and CDR2: MNHEY and SMNVEV (reference sequence). The DNA of the CDR3 is TGTGCCAGCAGTCTCCGGGGACAAGGGTCGTATCAGCCCCAGCATTTT. Amino acid sequence: CASSLRGQGSYQPQHF.

This clone was picked up one time. The J gene is TRBJ1-4, the V gene TRBV6-5; D is perhaps TRBD1 (6 bases). This CDR3 comprises 13 residues. V was cut by 10 bases and J by 8 bases, with 17 bases left in between. Germline V CDR1 and CDR2: MNHEY, SVGAGI. The CDR3 loop reads CATQGREDEKLFF. The CDR3 coding sequence is TGTGCCACCCAGGGGAGGGAGGACGAAAAACTGTTTTTT.

The gene calls are TRBV20-1 and TRBJ1-1, with D unresolved. This CDR3 has 11 residues. Trimming left V 5 bases short and J 1 base short, with 5 bases between. Germline CDR1 and CDR2: DFQATT and SNEGSKA (reference sequence). The CDR3 bases are TGCAGTGCTCCGTGGAACACTGAAGCTTTCTTT. Its protein product is CSAPWNTEAFF.

The J gene is TRBJ2-5, the V gene TRBV7-8; 8 bases align to TRBD1. The J call could be wrong; TRBJ2-7 is a better fit for the DNA end. The CDR3 has 15 amino acids. Germline lookup yields CDR1 SGHVS and CDR2 FQNEAQ. Written as DNA, the CDR3 is TGTGCCAGCAGCTTATACCAGGGGGCGTCCTACGAGCAGTACTTC. It translates to CASSLYQGASYEQYF.

V is TRBV7-2 and J is TRBJ1-4; D is perhaps TRBD1 (5 bases). Germline loops: CDR1 SGHTA, CDR2 FQGNSA. V was shortened by 5 bases and J by 10 bases, with 14 bases between the two germline ends. The CDR3 sequence is 13 residues long. For the CDR3, the DNA is TGTGCCAGCAGCCCCGGGGGTTCTGGAAAACTGTTTTTT. This sequence encodes CASSPGGSGKLFF.

The chain joins TRBV27 to TRBJ1-5, with D perhaps TRBD1 (6 bases). Germline lookup yields CDR1 MNHEY and CDR2 SMNVEV (reference sequence). V lost 6 bases, J lost 0 bases, and 15 bases lay in between. The CDR3 has 16 amino acids. The CDR3 coding sequence is TGTGCCAGCAGGCCCTCAGGGGTCTATAGCAATCAGCCCCAGCATTTT. Protein: CASRPSGVYSNQPQHF.

This clone has only one observation. The rearrangement links TRBV6-1 to TRBJ1-3, with TRBD1 matching 7 bases. This CDR3 comprises 14 residues. In germline, CDR1 is MNHNS, CDR2 SASEGT. J was trimmed by 4 bases and V by 3 bases; bases with no gene match: 3. The CDR3 sequence is CASSEGRGGNTIYF. In DNA, the CDR3 is TGTGCCAGCAGTGAGGGCAGGGGGGGAAACACCATATATTTT.